This T cell receptor (beta chain) stems from a study of blood T cell repertoires in COVID-19. For the study at large: From the United States, Italy and Spain came samples of acute and convalescent COVID-19. PBMCs, B-cell-depleted T cells, or T cells provided the cDNA or gDNA that made up the material.

Measured with immunoSEQ multiplex PCR; TCRdb has only the in-frame clones, and not every one. This sample has roughly 100,000 clones, with roughly 82% found just once. The CDR3 runs to 13 residues. Trimming took off 3 bases at V and 8 bases at J, with 13 bases between the two ends. Per germline, CDR1 SQVTM and CDR2 ANQGSEA. Sequenced: peripheral blood. The chain recombines TRBV29-1 with TRBJ1-4; the D is unclear. The clonotype was recovered from a man aged 55 to 70 with acute or convalescent COVID-19. This CDR3 reads CSVETRFGEKLFF. The CDR3 DNA is TGCAGCGTTGAGACTAGGTTTGGCGAAAAACTGTTTTTT.